The 23 T cell receptor beta chains below were found in one sample sequenced in a study of blood T cell repertoires in COVID-19. Measured with immunoSEQ multiplex PCR; TCRdb has only the in-frame clones, and not every one. The data show some 350,000 clones, 70% to 90% seen once. Input material: peripheral blood. Receptors originate from a human donor in a cohort sampled during active COVID-19.

The chain links TRBV10-3 to TRBJ1-2; tentatively, D is TRBD1 (5 bases). The CDR3 contains 15 residues. V lost 3 bases, J lost 6 bases, and 17 bases lay in between. Germline lookup yields CDR1 ENHRY and CDR2 SYGVKD. The CDR3 sequence is CAISDSYVGGNGYTF. In DNA, the CDR3 is TGTGCCATCAGTGATTCCTATGTGGGGGGGAATGGCTACACCTTC.

J is TRBJ2-7 and V is TRBV6-5, with D uncertain. The CDR3 extends over 13 amino acids. V was clipped by 6 bases and J by 2 bases, with 11 bases between them. Germline CDR1 MNHEY, CDR2 SVGAGI. The chain's CDR3 is CASRGRLAYEQYF. In nucleotides, the CDR3 is TGTGCCAGCAGAGGTCGACTGGCCTACGAGCAGTACTTC.

This rearrangement joins TRBV19 to TRBJ2-3; 14 nucleotides match TRBD2. The CDR3 sequence is 16 residues long. Germline values: CDR1 LNHDA, CDR2 SQIVND (reference sequence). After removal of 3 bases from V and 5 bases from J, the junction contained 4 bases not matched to a gene. Written as DNA, the CDR3 is TGTGCCAGTAGTATGGGACTAGCGGGAGTGAAAGATACGCAGTATTTT. Its protein is CASSMGLAGVKDTQYF.

The V gene is TRBV6-1, the J gene TRBJ1-4; D not certain. V lost 1 base to trimming and J lost 0 bases, with 12 bases between them. This CDR3 is 17 amino acids long. CDR1 is MNHNS, CDR2 SASEGT, per germline. As DNA, the CDR3 is TGTGCCAGCAGTGAAGACCCAGCGACTGCAACTAATGAAAAACTGTTTTTT. Residues: CASSEDPATATNEKLFF.

The rearrangement uses TRBV4-1 and TRBJ2-7; 8 nucleotides align to TRBD1. The CDR3 is 17 residues long. With 0 bases clipped from V and 2 bases from J, the junction kept 9 bases outside the gene matches. Looked up from germline, CDR1 is MGHRA and CDR2 is YSYEKL. CDR3 coding DNA: TGCGCCAGCAGCCAAGATCTAGGACAGGGAATAACCTACGAGCAGTACTTC. This sequence encodes CASSQDLGQGITYEQYF.

This chain uses TRBV30 with TRBJ1-2; D may be TRBD1 (6 bases). The CDR3 covers 12 residues. Germline CDR1 is GTSNPN and CDR2 is SVGIG (reference sequence). The V end was cut by 7 bases, the J end by 7 bases, with 16 bases between. CDR3 nucleotide sequence: TGTGCCTCCTCCGGGGGGCGCGGTGGCTACACCTTC. Translated: CASSGGRGGYTF. Full variable domain (missing parts from reference TRBV30 and TRBJ1-2): SQTIHQWPATLVQPVGSPLSLECTVEGTSNPNLYWYRQAAGRGLQLLFYSVGIGQISSEVPQNLSASRPQDRQFILSSKKLLLSDSGFYLCASSGGRGGYTFGSGTRLTVV.

The rearrangement joins TRBV3-1 (or the pseudogene TRBV3-2) to TRBJ1-3, with D unresolved. The CDR3 sequence is 15 residues long. V gave up 1 base and J gave up 0 bases, with 7 bases separating them. The germline CDR1 and CDR2 sequences are LGHDT and YNNKEL (reference sequence). The CDR3 nucleotides are TGTGCCAGCAGCCAAGCTAGAGGCTCTGGAAACACCATATATTTT. Protein sequence: CASSQARGSGNTIYF.

This rearrangement joins TRBV11-2 to TRBJ2-5; D may be TRBD2 (6 bases). The CDR3 covers 15 residues. The germline V and J ends were trimmed by 4 bases and 1 base, with 13 bases remaining between them. CDR1 and CDR2 (germline): SGHAT, FQNNGV. This CDR3 is CASSYLGRLQETQYF. The CDR3 DNA is TGTGCCAGCAGCTACCTTGGGAGGCTCCAAGAGACCCAGTACTTC.

The chain combines TRBV5-5 with TRBJ2-5, with 16 bases aligning to TRBD2. CDR1 SGHKS and CDR2 YYEKEE come from the germline V gene (reference sequence). V was pared by 1 base and J by 5 bases, with 14 bases of the junction left unmatched. The CDR3 spans 20 residues. CDR3: CASSLYTRGTSGRARETQYF. Here the CDR3 DNA reads TGTGCCAGCAGCTTGTATACGAGGGGGACTAGCGGGAGGGCCCGGGAGACCCAGTACTTC.

This clone showed up just once. The chain employs TRBV5-1 and TRBJ2-5; D gene ambiguous. CDR3 length equals 12 residues. Deletions cut 4 bases from V and 2 bases from J, with 6 bases between. Germline V gene lookup returns CDR1 SGHRS and CDR2 YFSETQ. The CDR3 loop reads CASSSEQETQYF. In nucleotides, the CDR3 is TGCGCCAGCAGCAGCGAACAAGAGACCCAGTACTTC. The full variable domain, rest sourced from reference TRBV5-1 and TRBJ2-5, is KAGVTQTPRYLIKTRGQQVTLSCSPISGHRSVSWYQQTPGQGLQFLFEYFSETQRNKGNFPGRFSGRQFSNSRSEMNVSTLELGDSALYLCASSSEQETQYFGPGTRLLVL.

The rearrangement uses TRBV7-8 and TRBJ2-1, with 8 bases matching TRBD2. Germline V gives CDR1 SGHVS, CDR2 FQNEAQ. The CDR3 extends over 14 amino acids. Germline trimming cut 4 bases from V and 8 bases from J; bases unmatched to any gene: 7. CDR3 DNA sequence: TGTGCCAGCAGCTCTTGGCTAGCGGGCGATGAGCAGTTCTTC. This gives the protein CASSSWLAGDEQFF.

The chain recombines TRBV13 with TRBJ1-2, with 7 bases lining up with TRBD1. The length of the CDR3 is 12 residues. The junction had 10 bases not matched to a gene; V was cut back by 10 bases and J by 8 bases. Germline V gene lookup returns CDR1 PRHDT and CDR2 FYEKMQ (reference sequence). CDR3 sequence: CATGETGKGYTF. The CDR3 DNA reads as TGTGCCACTGGGGAGACAGGGAAAGGCTACACCTTC.

The J gene is TRBJ2-5, the V gene TRBV11-2; TRBD2 matches 10 bases. CDR3 size: 17 residues. After removal of 0 bases from V and 4 bases from J, the junction contained 8 bases not matched to a gene. CDR1 is SGHAT, CDR2 FQNNGV, per germline. The chain's CDR3 is CASSLESPGLAVETQYF. The CDR3 DNA follows: TGTGCCAGCAGCTTAGAATCCCCCGGACTAGCGGTAGAGACCCAGTACTTC.

This sequence joins TRBV11-2 and TRBJ1-1, with unresolved D. This CDR3 has 13 amino acids. V lost 6 bases and J lost 9, with 17 bases in between. Germline values: CDR1 SGHAT, CDR2 FQNNGV. For the CDR3, the DNA is TGTGCCAGCAGTTTTATGACGAGGGCTAAAGCTTTCTTT. Translating gives CASSFMTRAKAFF.

The chain recombines TRBV18 with TRBJ2-7; D gene unclear. Trimming cost V 0 bases and J 1 base, with 4 bases left between them. CDR3 length: 13 amino acids. Per the germline V gene, CDR1 is KGHSH and CDR2 is LQKENI. Here the CDR3 DNA reads TGTGCCAGCTCACCACCACGGTCCTACGAGCAGTACTTC. It yields the protein CASSPPRSYEQYF. The variable domain in full, with the rest retrieved from reference TRBV18 and TRBJ2-7, is NAGVMQNPRHLVRRRGQEARLRCSPMKGHSHVYWYRQLPEEGLKFMVYLQKENIIDESGMPKERFSAEFPKEGPSILRIQQVVRGDSAAYFCASSPPRSYEQYFGPGTRLTVT.

There are a few counts of this clone. The CDR3 DNA is TGTGCCACAGGGGGCCCTGGAAACACCATATATTTT. It specifies CATGGPGNTIYF. V gene TRBV24-1 combines with J gene TRBJ1-3; 7 nucleotides agree with TRBD1. Germline lookup yields CDR1 KGHDR and CDR2 SFDVKD. V shed 10 bases and J 2 bases; nucleotides not matched to a gene: 1. This CDR3 comprises 12 residues.

The chain has TRBV18 and TRBJ2-2; no clear D gene. This CDR3 is built from 16 residues. Trimming pared 2 bases from V and 4 bases from J, leaving 14 bases between. The V gene's germline CDR1 is KGHSH and CDR2 LQKENI. CDR3 DNA sequence: TGTGCCAGCTCACCAGAGGCATGGTTCAGCACCGGGGAGCTGTTTTTT. It codes for CASSPEAWFSTGELFF.

The chain combines TRBV6-5 with TRBJ2-7; no clear D. The ends were cut back, 7 bases at V and 7 bases at J, with 11 bases in the middle. Germline V lookup: CDR1 MNHEY, CDR2 SVGAGI. The CDR3 is 11 amino acids. CDR3 sequence (DNA): TGTGCCAGCACCACGGGTTTGGAGCAGTACTTC. Its protein is CASTTGLEQYF.

This rearrangement joins TRBV7-2 to TRBJ2-5, with D possibly matching TRBD2 (6 bases). This CDR3 contains 14 residues. The V gene's germline CDR1 is SGHTA and CDR2 FQGNSA. V was clipped by 5 bases and J by 4 bases, with 14 bases between them. The CDR3 nucleotides read TGTGCCAGCAGCCTCCGGCGGGGAGCAGAGACCCAGTACTTC. Its translation: CASSLRRGAETQYF.

The V call is TRBV27, the J call TRBJ2-7, with D possibly being TRBD1 (5 bases). Germline CDR1 reads MNHEY; CDR2 reads SMNVEV (reference sequence). V was clipped by 6 bases and J by 3 bases, with 15 bases between them. This CDR3 has 14 amino acids. CDR3 sequence reads: CASSLRGIVYEQYF. CDR3 DNA: TGTGCCAGCAGCCTTAGGGGAATCGTCTACGAGCAGTACTTC.

The chain is built from TRBV5-1 and TRBJ1-3; D gene uncertain. V shed 1 base and J shed 3 bases, with 5 bases lying between them. CDR1 SGHRS and CDR2 YFSETQ come from the germline V gene. CDR3 length: 13 residues. The CDR3 loop is CASSLISGNTIYF. The CDR3 DNA sequence: TGCGCCAGCAGCTTGATCAGTGGAAACACCATATATTTT.

The chain links TRBV11-3 to TRBJ2-1; 7 bases map to TRBD2. Germline CDR1 and CDR2: SGHNT and YENEEA. J gave up 4 bases and V 1 base, and 4 bases lay outside the gene matches. The CDR3 contains 15 residues. The CDR3 region has the DNA TGTGCCAGCAGCTTAGGGTCTAGCGGTTACAATGAGCAGTTCTTC. Its protein product is CASSLGSSGYNEQFF.

The chain employs TRBV2 and TRBJ1-2; 7 nucleotides line up with TRBD1. V shed 8 bases, J shed 1 base, and the junction held 4 bases outside the gene matches. Germline V lookup: CDR1 SNHLY, CDR2 FYNNEI. This CDR3 comprises 13 residues. Here the CDR3 DNA reads TGTGCCAGCCAAACAGGGGTTAACTATGGCTACACCTTC. It specifies CASQTGVNYGYTF.